The present T cell receptor beta chain was sequenced within a study of blood T cell repertoires in COVID-19. Under the authors' procedure: Using reference gene primer amplification, nucleated cell counts were estimated. Profiling relied on immunoSEQ multiplex PCR, and the TCRdb table lists in-frame clones only, not all of them. V and J calls and clone size follow that table, whereas D and trimming were derived from the DNA. Here the sample spans about 440,000 clones, about nine tenths being singletons. This CDR3 contains 14 residues. Per germline, CDR1 LNHDA and CDR2 SQIVND (reference sequence). The V gene lost 3 bases and the J gene lost 1 base, with 6 bases spanning the gap.

Sample: PBMCs or T cells enriched from blood (not recorded which). This TCR was recovered from a man aged 18 to 30 who had recovered from COVID-19. The chain uses TRBV19 and TRBJ2-2; D might be TRBD1 (5 bases). The CDR3, as DNA: TGTGCCAGTAGTATTCAGGGGAACACCGGGGAGCTGTTTTTT. Translated: CASSIQGNTGELFF.